Following are 19 T cell receptor beta chains from one sample sequenced in a study of T cells in Graves' hyperthyroidism and ophthalmopathy. TCR beta CDR3 region amplification was performed from RNA transcripts. The HTBI primer set was used in a first-round RT-PCR of the TCR CDR3. One entry per CDR3 protein results from TCRdb running MiXCR on the multiplex PCR reads. This sample has approximately 690,000 distinct CDR3 sequences, with more than 20% found just once. Sequencing was done on a sample of blood. The receptors shown here come from a man younger than 45 with Graves' ophthalmopathy.

In this sample, this clonotype turned up a few times. The genes are TRBV6-1 and TRBJ2-6; D is undetermined. This CDR3 has 15 amino acids. CDR1 MNHNS and CDR2 SASEGT come from the germline V gene. V was trimmed by 5 bases and J by 4 bases, leaving 12 bases between them. The CDR3 DNA follows: TGTGCCAGCAGTCTGACCCATCTGGGGGCCAACGTCCTGACTTTC. Residues: CASSLTHLGANVLTF.

This clonotype was seen a few times. V usage is TRBV19 and J usage is TRBJ2-4; TRBD1 matches at 8 bases. The CDR3 spans 18 residues. CDR1 and CDR2 from the germline V gene are LNHDA and SQIVND (reference sequence). The J segment lost 0 bases and the V segment lost 3 bases, leaving 10 bases of the junction unmatched. For the CDR3, the DNA is TGTGCCAGTAGTATGGGTGGGACAGGTAACCTAGCCAAAAACATTCAGTACTTC. The encoded protein is CASSMGGTGNLAKNIQYF.

This clonotype was seen ten or more times. The J gene is TRBJ2-5, the V gene TRBV11-2, with D unresolved. CDR1 SGHAT and CDR2 FQNNGV come from the germline V gene. The ends were cut back, 2 bases at V and 0 bases at J, with 7 bases in the middle. There are 14 residues in the CDR3. The DNA for the CDR3 is TGTGCCAGCAGCTTATATGACAACCAAGAGACCCAGTACTTC. Residues: CASSLYDNQETQYF.

In this sample, this clonotype turned up many times. V and J are TRBV28 and TRBJ1-2; D is unclear. The germline CDR1 and CDR2 sequences are MDHEN and SYDVKM. The CDR3 spans 12 residues. V was cut by 4 bases and J by 2 bases, with 5 bases left in between. The CDR3 nucleotides read TGTGCCAGCAGTTCGACCAACTATGGCTACACCTTC. Its translation is CASSSTNYGYTF.

To note about this clonotype: The junction departs from germline at one end; a sequencing error may be responsible. The chain combines TRBV6-2 or TRBV6-3 with TRBJ2-6, with a tentative D call TRBD2 (6 bases). This CDR3 spans 18 amino acids. CDR1 and CDR2 from the germline V gene are MNHEY and SVGEGT. Here the CDR3 DNA reads TGTGCCTGCAGGATACCGGGACTCGACCTTTCTGGGGCCAACGTCCTGACTTTC. It translates to CACRIPGLDLSGANVLTF.

This clonotype was observed many times. This rearrangement joins TRBV6-1 to TRBJ1-5; perhaps TRBD1 as D (5 bases). V was clipped by 0 bases and J by 2 bases, with 14 bases between them. The CDR3 totals 17 residues. The germline V gene encodes CDR1 MNHNS and CDR2 SASEGT. Written as DNA, the CDR3 is TGTGCCAGCAGTGAAGCAGTTCGGGGGGTGGGCAATCAGCCCCAGCATTTT. This gives the protein CASSEAVRGVGNQPQHF.

CDR3 sequence (DNA): TGTGCCAGCAGTTTAACCTTATACAATGAGCAGTTCTTC. This codes for CASSLTLYNEQFF. The gene calls are TRBV27 and TRBJ2-1; D is uncertain. V lost 2 bases and J 4 bases, leaving 6 bases between the germline ends. The CDR3 is made up of 13 amino acids. Per the germline V gene, CDR1 is MNHEY and CDR2 is SMNVEV (reference sequence).

The table lists this clonotype with many counts. The J gene is TRBJ1-5, the V gene TRBV28, with unresolved D. The V end was cut by 2 bases, the J end by 7 bases, with 9 bases between. The CDR3 has 13 amino acids. CDR1 is MDHEN, CDR2 SYDVKM, per germline. The CDR3 here is CASSLISGQPQHF. CDR3 bases: TGTGCCAGCAGTTTAATATCTGGGCAGCCCCAGCATTTT.

This clonotype has a handful of counts. V gene TRBV6-2 or TRBV6-3 combines with J gene TRBJ2-1; 8 bases match TRBD2. Trimming at V came to 0 bases and at J to 9 bases, leaving 10 bases not matched to a gene. This CDR3 is built from 16 residues. Germline V gene sequence: CDR1 MNHEY, CDR2 SVGEGT. The DNA of the CDR3 is TGTGCCAGCAGTTACTCGCGGGCAGTGAGCGGGGGTGAGCAGTTCTTC. Residues: CASSYSRAVSGGEQFF.

The J gene is TRBJ2-5, the V gene TRBV6-1, with D perhaps assigned TRBD1 or TRBD2 (5 bases each). This CDR3 has 12 residues. Germline V gene data show CDR1 as MNHNS and CDR2 as SASEGT. Trimming left V 1 base short and J 6 bases short, with 6 bases between. In DNA, the CDR3 is TGTGCCAGCAGTGAAGGGGGGAAGACCCAGTACTTC. It translates to CASSEGGKTQYF.

This clonotype appeared a few times. The chain uses TRBV29-1 and TRBJ1-1, with D hard to call. This CDR3 has 15 residues. Trimming removed 0 bases from V and 0 bases from J, with 11 bases in between. CDR1 and CDR2 from the germline V gene are SQVTM and ANQGSEA. In DNA form, the CDR3 reads TGCAGCGTTGAAGACAGATCAAGGCTGAACACTGAAGCTTTCTTT. It yields the protein CSVEDRSRLNTEAFF.

The table lists this clonotype with many counts. This chain links TRBV28 with TRBJ2-1; the D is unclear. V was shortened by 8 bases and J by 1 base, with 3 bases between the two germline ends. Germline CDR1 is MDHEN and CDR2 is SYDVKM. The CDR3 has 11 residues. CDR3 amino acids: CASQSYNEQFF. The CDR3 coding sequence is TGTGCCAGCCAATCCTACAATGAGCAGTTCTTC.

V gene TRBV6-1 combines with J gene TRBJ1-5, with 8 bases lining up with TRBD1. V was clipped by 10 bases and J by 8 bases; unmatched bases: 7. Germline CDR1 is MNHNS and CDR2 is SASEGT. There are 12 residues in the CDR3. Here the CDR3 reads CATGTGPKPQHF. The CDR3 nucleotides read TGTGCCACCGGGACAGGCCCTAAGCCCCAGCATTTT.

Of note for this clonotype: A single base separates this from a much larger clone, so it may be a read error. This CDR3 fails to terminate in the conserved phenylalanine or tryptophan, so it likely reflects a read error. V and J are TRBV28 and TRBJ2-2; 8 bases map to TRBD1. Trimming at V came to 4 bases and at J to 5 bases, leaving 6 bases not matched to a gene. This CDR3 spans 15 amino acids. In germline, CDR1 is MDHEN, CDR2 SYDVKM. The chain's CDR3 is CASSSQGAGTGELFL. The DNA for the CDR3 is TGTGCCAGCAGTTCTCAGGGGGCTGGGACCGGGGAGCTGTTTCTT.

This clonotype was seen many times. This chain joins TRBV5-1 and TRBJ1-1, with D possibly matching TRBD1 (5 bases). V lost 7 bases and J lost 1, with 11 bases in between. The germline gives CDR1 SGHRS, CDR2 YFSETQ. The CDR3 covers 13 residues. The CDR3 sequence: CASRAGQNTEAFF. In DNA form, the CDR3 reads TGCGCCAGCCGCGCGGGGCAGAACACTGAAGCTTTCTTT.

The rearrangement links TRBV28 to TRBJ2-7; TRBD1 matches 11 bases. This CDR3 spans 18 amino acids. Germline V lookup: CDR1 MDHEN, CDR2 SYDVKM. V lost 5 bases and J lost 3; bases outside the gene matches: 15. In DNA, the CDR3 is TGTGCCAGCAGTCGCCGTGAGGACAGGGGGCTTAGCAACTACGAGCAGTACTTC. Translating it yields CASSRREDRGLSNYEQYF. The full variable domain, in which reference TRBV28 and TRBJ2-7 provide the parts outside the CDR3, is DVKVTQSSRYLVKRTGEKVFLECVQDMDHENMFWYRQDPGLGLRLIYFSYDVKMKEKGDIPEGYSVSREKKERFSLILESASTNQTSMYLCASSRREDRGLSNYEQYFGPGTRLTVT.

This clonotype was counted only a few times. The chain's CDR3 is CASSLQGLAEAFF. The CDR3 DNA sequence: TGCGCCAGCAGCTTACAGGGTTTGGCTGAAGCTTTCTTT. This rearrangement joins TRBV5-1 to TRBJ1-1; D perhaps matches TRBD1 (6 bases). The V gene's germline CDR1 is SGHRS and CDR2 YFSETQ. There are 13 residues in the CDR3. Deletions cut 2 bases from V and 6 bases from J, with 11 bases between.

This clonotype was seen at least ten times. The gene calls are TRBV11-2 and TRBJ1-1; D may be TRBD1 (5 bases). Trimming left V 1 base short and J 0 bases short, with 9 bases between. The germline V gene encodes CDR1 SGHAT and CDR2 FQNNGV. The CDR3 runs to 15 residues. Here the CDR3 reads CASSLVQAMNTEAFF. The CDR3 nucleotides read TGTGCCAGCAGCTTAGTACAGGCCATGAACACTGAAGCTTTCTTT.

This clonotype was detected a few times. The chain couples TRBV19 to TRBJ2-1; 9 bases are shared with TRBD2. Germline CDR1 and CDR2: LNHDA and SQIVND (reference sequence). The CDR3 has 16 residues. Trimming at V came to 2 bases and at J to 6 bases, leaving 8 bases not matched to a gene. The CDR3 nucleotides are TGTGCCAGTAGTATACAGGCGGGAGGGTCGGGCAATGAGCAGTTCTTC. It translates to CASSIQAGGSGNEQFF.